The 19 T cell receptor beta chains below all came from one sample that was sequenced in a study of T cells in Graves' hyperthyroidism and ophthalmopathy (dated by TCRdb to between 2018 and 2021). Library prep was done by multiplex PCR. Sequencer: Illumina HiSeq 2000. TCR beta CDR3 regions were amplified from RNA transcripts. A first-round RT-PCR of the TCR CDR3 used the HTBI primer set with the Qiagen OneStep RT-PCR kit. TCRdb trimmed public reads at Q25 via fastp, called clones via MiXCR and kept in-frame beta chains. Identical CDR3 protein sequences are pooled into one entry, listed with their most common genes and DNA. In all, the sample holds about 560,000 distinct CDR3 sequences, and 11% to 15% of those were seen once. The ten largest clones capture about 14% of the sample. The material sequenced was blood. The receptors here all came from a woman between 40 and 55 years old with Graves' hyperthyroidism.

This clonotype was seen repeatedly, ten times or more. CDR3 bases: TGTGCCAGCAGCTTAGGGGAGTTCCTGGCCGGGGAGCTGTTTTTT. Its translation: CASSLGEFLAGELFF. This sequence joins TRBV7-2 and TRBJ2-2, with D possibly being TRBD2 (5 bases). Germline values: CDR1 SGHTA, CDR2 FQGNSA. The germline V and J ends were trimmed by 1 base and 6 bases, with 12 bases remaining between them. CDR3 length: 15 amino acids.

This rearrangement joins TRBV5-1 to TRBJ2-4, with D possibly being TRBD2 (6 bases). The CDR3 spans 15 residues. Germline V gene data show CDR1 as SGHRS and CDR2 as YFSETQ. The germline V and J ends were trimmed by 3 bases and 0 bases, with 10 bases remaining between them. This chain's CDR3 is CASSWTTGAKNIQYF. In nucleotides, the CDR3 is TGCGCCAGCAGCTGGACTACGGGAGCCAAAAACATTCAGTACTTC.

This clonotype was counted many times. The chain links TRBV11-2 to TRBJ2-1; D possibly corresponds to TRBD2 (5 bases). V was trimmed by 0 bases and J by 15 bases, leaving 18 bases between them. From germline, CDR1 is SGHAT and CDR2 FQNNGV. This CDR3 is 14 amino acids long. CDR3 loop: CASSLEGEAARRFF. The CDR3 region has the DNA TGTGCCAGCAGCTTAGAGGGAGAGGCGGCCCGTCGGTTCTTC.

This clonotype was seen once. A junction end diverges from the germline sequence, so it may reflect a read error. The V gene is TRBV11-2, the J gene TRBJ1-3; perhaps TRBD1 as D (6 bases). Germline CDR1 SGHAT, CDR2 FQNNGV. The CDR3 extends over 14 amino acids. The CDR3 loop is CASSQQGPGNTIYF. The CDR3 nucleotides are TGTGCCAGCAGTCAACAGGGACCTGGAAACACAATATATTTT.

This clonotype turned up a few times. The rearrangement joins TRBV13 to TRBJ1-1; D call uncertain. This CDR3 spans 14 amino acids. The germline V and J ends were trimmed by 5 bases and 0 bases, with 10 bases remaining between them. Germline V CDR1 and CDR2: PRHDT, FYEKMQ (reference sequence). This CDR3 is CASSPYPVNTEAFF. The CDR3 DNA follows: TGTGCCAGCAGCCCGTATCCCGTGAACACTGAAGCTTTCTTT.

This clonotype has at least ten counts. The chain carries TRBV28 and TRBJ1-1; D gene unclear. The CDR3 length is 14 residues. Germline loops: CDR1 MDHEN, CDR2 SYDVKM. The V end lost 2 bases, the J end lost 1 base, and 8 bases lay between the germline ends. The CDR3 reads CASSLILGNTEAFF. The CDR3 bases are TGTGCCAGCAGTTTAATATTGGGGAACACTGAAGCTTTCTTT.

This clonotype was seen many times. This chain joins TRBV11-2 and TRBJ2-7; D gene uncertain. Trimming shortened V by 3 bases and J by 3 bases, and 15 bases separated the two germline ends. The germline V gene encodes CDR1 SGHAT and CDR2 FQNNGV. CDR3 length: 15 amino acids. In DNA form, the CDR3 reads TGTGCCAGCAGCTTTGATCCGGGCTCACGCTACGAGCAGTACTTC. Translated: CASSFDPGSRYEQYF.

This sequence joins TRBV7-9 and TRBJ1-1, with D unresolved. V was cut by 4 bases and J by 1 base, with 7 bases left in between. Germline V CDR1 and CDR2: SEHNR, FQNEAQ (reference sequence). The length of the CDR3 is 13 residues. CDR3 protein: CASSSFANTEAFF. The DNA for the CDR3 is TGTGCCAGCAGCTCTTTCGCGAACACTGAAGCTTTCTTT.

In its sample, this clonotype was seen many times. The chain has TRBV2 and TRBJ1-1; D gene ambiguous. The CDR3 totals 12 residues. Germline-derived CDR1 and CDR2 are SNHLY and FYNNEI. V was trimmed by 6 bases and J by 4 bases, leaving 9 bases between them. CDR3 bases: TGTGCCAGCAGGGGATTGTTCACTGAAGCTTTCTTT. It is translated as CASRGLFTEAFF.

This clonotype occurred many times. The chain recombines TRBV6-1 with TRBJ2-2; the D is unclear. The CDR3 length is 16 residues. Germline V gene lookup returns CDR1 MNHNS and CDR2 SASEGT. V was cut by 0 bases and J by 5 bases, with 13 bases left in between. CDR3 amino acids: CASSEATNRRTGELFF. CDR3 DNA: TGTGCCAGCAGTGAAGCTACGAACAGACGGACCGGGGAGCTGTTTTTT.

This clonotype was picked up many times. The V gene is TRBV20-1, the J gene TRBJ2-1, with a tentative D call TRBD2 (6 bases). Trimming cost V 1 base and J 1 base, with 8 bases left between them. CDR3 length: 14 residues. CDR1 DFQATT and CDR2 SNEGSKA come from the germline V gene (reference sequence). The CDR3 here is CSARAGTSYNEQFF. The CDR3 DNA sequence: TGCAGTGCTAGAGCGGGGACTTCCTACAATGAGCAGTTCTTC.

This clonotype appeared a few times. In nucleotides, the CDR3 is TGTGCCAGCAGTTTTGGCGGGACAGGGACCTACGAGCAGTACTTC. This sequence encodes CASSFGGTGTYEQYF. The rearrangement uses TRBV27 and TRBJ2-7, with TRBD1 identical over 9 bases. Germline trimming cut 3 bases from V and 2 bases from J; bases unmatched to any gene: 5. Germline V gene lookup returns CDR1 MNHEY and CDR2 SMNVEV (reference sequence). The CDR3 spans 15 residues.

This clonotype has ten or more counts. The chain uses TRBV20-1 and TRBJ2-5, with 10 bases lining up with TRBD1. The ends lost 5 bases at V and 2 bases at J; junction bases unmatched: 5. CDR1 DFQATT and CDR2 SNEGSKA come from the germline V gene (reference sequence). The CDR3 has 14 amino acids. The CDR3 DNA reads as TGCAGTGCTCCGACGGGACAGGGGCAAGAGACCCAGTACTTC. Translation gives CSAPTGQGQETQYF.

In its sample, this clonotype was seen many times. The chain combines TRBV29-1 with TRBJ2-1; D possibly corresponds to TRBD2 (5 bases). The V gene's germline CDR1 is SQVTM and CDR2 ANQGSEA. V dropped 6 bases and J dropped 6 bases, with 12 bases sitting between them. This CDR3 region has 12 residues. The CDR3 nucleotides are TGCAGCGTCTTGGACTTATCCAATGAGCAGTTCTTC. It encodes CSVLDLSNEQFF.

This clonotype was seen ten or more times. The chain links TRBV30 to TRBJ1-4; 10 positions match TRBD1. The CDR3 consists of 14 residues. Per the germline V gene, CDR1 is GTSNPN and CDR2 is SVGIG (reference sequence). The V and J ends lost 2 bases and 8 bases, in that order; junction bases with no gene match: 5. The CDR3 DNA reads TGTGCCTGGAGTCCCGGGACAGGGGTAGAAAAACTGTTTTTT. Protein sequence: CAWSPGTGVEKLFF.

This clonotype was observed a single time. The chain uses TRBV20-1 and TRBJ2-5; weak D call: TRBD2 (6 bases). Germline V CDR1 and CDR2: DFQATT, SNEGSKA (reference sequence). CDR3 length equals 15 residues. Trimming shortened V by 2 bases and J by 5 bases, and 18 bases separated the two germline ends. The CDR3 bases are TGCAGTGCTAGATCCTTCACTCTAGCGAGCGAGACCCAGTACTTC. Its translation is CSARSFTLASETQYF.

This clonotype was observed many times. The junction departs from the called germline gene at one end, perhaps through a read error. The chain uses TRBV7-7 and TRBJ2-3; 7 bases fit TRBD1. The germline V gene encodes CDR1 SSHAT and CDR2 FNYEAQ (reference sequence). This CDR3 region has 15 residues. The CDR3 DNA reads TGTGCTAGCAGCCCCACAGGGGTATCGGGAGATACGCAGTATTTT. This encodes CASSPTGVSGDTQYF.

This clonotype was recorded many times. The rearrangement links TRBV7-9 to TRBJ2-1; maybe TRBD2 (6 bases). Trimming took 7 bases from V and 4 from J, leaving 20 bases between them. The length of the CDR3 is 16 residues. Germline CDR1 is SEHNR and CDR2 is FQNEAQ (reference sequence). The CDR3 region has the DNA TGTGCCAGCACCGCACTGGGGCGGGATAGTTACAATGAGCAGTTCTTC. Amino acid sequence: CASTALGRDSYNEQFF.

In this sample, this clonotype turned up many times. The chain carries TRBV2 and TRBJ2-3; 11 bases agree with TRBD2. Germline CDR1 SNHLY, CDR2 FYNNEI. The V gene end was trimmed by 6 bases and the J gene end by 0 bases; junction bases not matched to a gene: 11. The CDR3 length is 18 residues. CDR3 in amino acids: CASRAGLLAGGSTDTQYF. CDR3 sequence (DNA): TGTGCCAGCAGGGCGGGGCTTCTAGCGGGAGGAAGCACAGATACGCAGTATTTT.